These T cell receptor beta chains were read from a single sample in a study of blood T cell repertoires in COVID-19. Measured with immunoSEQ multiplex PCR; TCRdb has only the in-frame clones, and not every one. The data contain some 490,000 clones, about 85% of them singletons. Sequences were obtained from PBMCs or T cells enriched from blood (not recorded which). All receptors come from a woman aged 55-69 years who had recovered from COVID-19. Both conserved end residues are part of each CDR3. D genes are given only for firm matches. Expanded clones are given a class, and other clones once, few, many or no size at all.

>TRBV7-9|14|TRBD1|TRBJ1-2|few
CASSSGQGANGYTF
TGTGCCAGCAGCTCGGGACAGGGGGCGAATGGCTACACCTTC
>TRBV5-1|13|TRBD1|TRBJ1-1|NA
CASSRTGDTEAFF
TGCGCCAGCAGTCGTACAGGGGACACTGAAGCTTTCTTT
>TRBV5-6|13|NA|TRBJ1-4|NA
CASSKKEAPKLFF
TGTGCCAGCAGCAAAAAGGAGGCACCCAAACTGTTTTTT
>TRBV11-3|15|NA|TRBJ2-7|NA
CASAPRLGLSYEQYF
TGTGCCAGCGCCCCCCGACTGGGGCTCTCCTACGAGCAGTACTTC
>TRBV3-1/TRBV3-2|17|NA|TRBJ2-6|NA
CASSQGLWGLGANVLTF
TGTGCCAGCAGCCAAGGGTTGTGGGGGCTCGGGGCCAACGTCCTGACTTTC
>TRBV5-1|16|TRBD1|TRBJ2-2|once
CASSSIRDREGGELFF
TGCGCCAGCAGCTCGATCCGGGACAGGGAGGGCGGGGAGCTGTTTTTT
>TRBV28|11|NA|TRBJ1-5|NA
CASSNSRSQHF
TGTGCCAGCAGTAATTCCAGGTCCCAGCATTTT
>TRBV6-5|14|NA|TRBJ1-2|NA
CASSTQQGGRGYTF
TGTGCCAGCAGTACACAACAGGGAGGGCGTGGCTACACCTTC
>TRBV5-1|14|NA|TRBJ1-4|NA
CASSFSGAGEKLFF
TGCGCCAGCAGCTTTTCAGGGGCGGGTGAAAAACTGTTTTTT
>TRBV20-1|17|TRBD2|TRBJ2-1|NA
CSASEGLAVFSYNEQFF
TGCAGTGCTAGTGAGGGACTAGCGGTCTTCTCCTACAATGAGCAGTTCTTC
>TRBV5-1|14|NA|TRBJ1-1|NA
CASSYLTGYPEAFF
TGCGCCAGCAGCTATTTAACAGGGTACCCTGAAGCTTTCTTT
>TRBV5-1|14|NA|TRBJ1-4|NA
CASSSSPTSGKLFF
TGCGCCAGCAGCTCATCCCCCACCTCGGGAAAACTGTTTTTT
>TRBV2|16|NA|TRBJ1-5|few
CASSEPPGGGNQPQHF
TGTGCCAGCAGTGAGCCCCCGGGGGGAGGAAATCAGCCCCAGCATTTT
>TRBV18|14|NA|TRBJ1-2|NA
CASSPRGSNYGYTF
TGTGCCAGCTCACCTCGGGGATCTAACTATGGCTACACCTTC
>TRBV5-1|14|TRBD1|TRBJ2-3|NA
CASRGGSWADTQYF
TGCGCCAGCAGAGGGGGCTCCTGGGCAGATACGCAGTATTTT
>TRBV5-1|15|TRBD2|TRBJ2-7|few
CASSTGGGEPYEQYF
TGCGCCAGCAGCACGGGCGGGGGAGAGCCCTACGAGCAGTACTTC
>TRBV5-6|15|NA|TRBJ1-5|once
CASSFTGSGNQPQHF
TGTGCCAGCAGCTTTACAGGGTCAGGCAATCAGCCCCAGCATTTT
>TRBV11-2|15|TRBD1|TRBJ2-2|NA
CASRDRGTNTGELFF
TGTGCCAGCAGGGACAGGGGAACGAACACCGGGGAGCTGTTTTTT
>TRBV19|15|TRBD2|TRBJ2-3|few
CASRLAGGLTDTQYF
TGTGCCAGTAGACTAGCGGGGGGCCTAACAGATACGCAGTATTTT
>TRBV12-3/TRBV12-4|12|NA|TRBJ2-3|NA
CASSPAGNTQYF
TGTGCCAGCAGTCCCGCGGGGAATACGCAGTATTTT
>TRBV18|16|TRBD2|TRBJ2-6|NA
CASSPRGATGANVLTF
TGTGCCAGCTCACCGCGGGGGGCGACTGGGGCCAACGTCCTGACTTTC
>TRBV2|15|TRBD1|TRBJ2-6|NA
CASSTGGTGANVLTF
TGTGCCAGCAGTACAGGGGGAACTGGGGCCAACGTCCTGACTTTC
>TRBV10-2|14|NA|TRBJ1-4|NA
CASCTGFANEKLFF
TGCGCCAGCTGTACAGGATTCGCGAATGAAAAACTGTTTTTT
>TRBV3-1/TRBV3-2|14|NA|TRBJ2-7|NA
CASSQGYGSYEQYF
TGTGCCAGCAGCCAAGGTTACGGGTCTTACGAGCAGTACTTC
>TRBV2|13|TRBD1|TRBJ1-5|few
CASSVDRDQPQHF
TGTGCCAGCAGTGTCGACAGGGATCAGCCCCAGCATTTT
>TRBV3-1/TRBV3-2|14|NA|TRBJ1-5|NA
CASSQDERNQPQHF
TGTGCCAGCAGCCAAGACGAGAGGAATCAGCCCCAGCATTTT
>TRBV2|16|TRBD1|TRBJ1-1|NA
CASSDSDREVNTEAFF
TGTGCCAGCAGCGATTCCGACAGGGAAGTGAACACTGAAGCTTTCTTT
>TRBV6-1|19|NA|TRBJ1-2|NA
CASSEDPTAWRGARNGYTF
TGTGCCAGCAGTGAAGACCCAACGGCTTGGCGGGGGGCAAGGAATGGCTACACCTTC
>TRBV7-9|19|TRBD1|TRBJ1-2|NA
CASSSPGLFTGGAGYGYTF
TGTGCCAGCAGCTCCCCGGGCTTGTTTACAGGGGGCGCCGGCTATGGCTACACCTTC
>TRBV15|14|NA|TRBJ1-5|few
CATSRDPGYQPQHF
TGTGCCACCAGCAGAGATCCAGGGTATCAGCCCCAGCATTTT